This T cell receptor beta chain appears in the sequencing data of a study of CD4+ T cells in melanoma. General study points: CD8+ T cell, macrophage and B cell function reportedly correlated with neoantigen-specific CD4+ T cells. Diverse differentiation states were reported for melanoma neoantigen-specific CD4+ T cells.

The protocol was immunoSEQ multiplex PCR, while the TCRdb copy is restricted to in-frame clones and leaves out a portion. The sample holds about 5,700 clones, just under 70% seen once. Per germline, CDR1 SGHVS and CDR2 FNYEAQ. Germline trimming cut 0 bases from V and 5 bases from J; bases unmatched to any gene: 12. The CDR3 contains 19 residues. About this clone itself: Antigen specificity is unknown.

The genes are TRBV7-6 and TRBJ2-1; 11 nucleotides line up with TRBD2. This clonotype originated in a human donor with melanoma. The sample consisted of cells from a culture (not recorded whether cultured in vitro). CDR3 DNA sequence: TGTGCCAGCAGCTTAGCCCCTACTAGCGGGGGCCCGGAGGACAATGAGCAGTTCTTC. It codes for CASSLAPTSGGPEDNEQFF.